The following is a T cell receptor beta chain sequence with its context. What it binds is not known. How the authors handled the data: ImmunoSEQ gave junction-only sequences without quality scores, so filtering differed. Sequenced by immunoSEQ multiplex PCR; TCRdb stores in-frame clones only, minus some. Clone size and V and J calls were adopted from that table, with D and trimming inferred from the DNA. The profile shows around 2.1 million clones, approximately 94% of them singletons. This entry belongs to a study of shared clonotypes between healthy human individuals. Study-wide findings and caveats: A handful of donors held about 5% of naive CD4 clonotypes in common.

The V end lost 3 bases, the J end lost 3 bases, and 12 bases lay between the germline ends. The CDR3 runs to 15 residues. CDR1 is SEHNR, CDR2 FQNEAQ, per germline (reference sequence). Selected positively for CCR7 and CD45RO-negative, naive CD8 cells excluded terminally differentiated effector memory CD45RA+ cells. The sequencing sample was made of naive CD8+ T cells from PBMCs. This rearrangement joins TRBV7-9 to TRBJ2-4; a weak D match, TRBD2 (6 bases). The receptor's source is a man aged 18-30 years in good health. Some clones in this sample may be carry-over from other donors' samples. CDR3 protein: CASSFGEVGKNIQYF. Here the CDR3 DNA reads TGTGCCAGCAGCTTCGGGGAGGTGGGCAAAAACATTCAGTACTTC.